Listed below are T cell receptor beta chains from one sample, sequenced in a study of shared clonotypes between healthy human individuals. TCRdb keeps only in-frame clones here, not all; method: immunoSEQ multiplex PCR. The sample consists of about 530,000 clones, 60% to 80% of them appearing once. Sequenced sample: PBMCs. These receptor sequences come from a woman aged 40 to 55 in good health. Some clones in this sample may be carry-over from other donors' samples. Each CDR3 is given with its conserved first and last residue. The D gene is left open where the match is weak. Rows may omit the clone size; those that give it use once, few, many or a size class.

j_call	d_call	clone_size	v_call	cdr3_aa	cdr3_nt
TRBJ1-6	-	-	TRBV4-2	CASSQPGEREGNSPLHF	TGTGCCAGCAGCCAACCCGGGGAAAGAGAGGGGAATTCACCCCTCCACTTT
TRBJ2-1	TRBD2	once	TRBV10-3	CAISSDGLANEQFF	TGTGCCATCAGCTCCGACGGACTAGCTAATGAGCAGTTCTTC
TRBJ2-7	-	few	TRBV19	CASSGDTYEQYF	TGTGCCAGTAGTGGGGACACTTACGAGCAGTACTTC
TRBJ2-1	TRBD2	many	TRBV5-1	CASSLGLAGLNEQFF	TGCGCCAGCAGCTTGGGACTAGCGGGACTCAATGAGCAGTTCTTC
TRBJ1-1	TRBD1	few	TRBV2	CASRHWDRASTEAFF	TGTGCCAGCAGGCACTGGGACAGGGCTAGCACTGAAGCTTTCTTT
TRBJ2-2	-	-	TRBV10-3	CAISEGGSVAGELFF	TGTGCCATCAGTGAAGGGGGTTCTGTCGCCGGGGAGCTGTTTTTT
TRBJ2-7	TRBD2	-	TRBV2	CASSREGVLTYEQYF	TGTGCCAGCAGTAGGGAGGGAGTCCTAACCTACGAGCAGTACTTC
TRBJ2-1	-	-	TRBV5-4	CASTGTPSSYNEQFF	TGTGCCAGCACCGGGACGCCGAGCTCCTACAATGAGCAGTTCTTC
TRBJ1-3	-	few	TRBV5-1	CASSQGTLGTADSGNTIYF	TGCGCCAGCAGCCAAGGGACCTTAGGAACGGCAGACTCTGGAAACACCATATATTTT
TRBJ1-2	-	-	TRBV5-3	CARSLERGYYGYTF	TGTGCCAGAAGCTTGGAAAGGGGCTACTATGGCTACACCTTC
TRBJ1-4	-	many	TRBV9	CASSPDRGFNEKLFF	TGTGCCAGCAGCCCGGACCGGGGGTTTAATGAAAAACTGTTTTTT
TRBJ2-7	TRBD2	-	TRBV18	CASSPTSGAYEQYF	TGTGCCAGCTCACCTACTAGCGGGGCCTACGAGCAGTACTTC
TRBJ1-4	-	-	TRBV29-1	CSARDTTNEKLFF	TGCAGCGCCCGAGATACAACTAATGAAAAACTGTTTTTT